The 13 T cell receptor beta chains listed next were all sequenced from one sample in a study of STAT5B mutations in CD4+ large granular lymphocyte leukemia (dated by TCRdb to the early 2020s). Library preparation employed the immunoSEQ multiplex PCR assay. TCRdb stores this immuneACCESS table with in-frame sequences only. Part of the clones is absent; in the studies checked, under half of the shortfall reflects unresolved V genes, and no reason is known for the rest. The sample table lists around 29,000 clones, approximately 79% of them with a count of one. The top ten clonotypes cover 5.5% to 8% of the sample. Sequencing used CD4+ T cells from blood buffy coats. All receptors derive from a human donor in good health.

The rearrangement uses TRBV7-2 and TRBJ2-1; 7 nucleotides line up with TRBD2. The V gene's germline CDR1 is SGHTA and CDR2 FQGNSA. The CDR3 sequence is 16 residues long. V lost 2 bases and J lost 8; bases outside the gene matches: 12. CDR3 sequence: CASSLRPRGVSHEQFF. The CDR3 nucleotides read TGTGCCAGCAGCTTACGCCCCCGGGGGGTGAGCCATGAGCAGTTCTTC.

V gene TRBV2 combines with J gene TRBJ2-6; D is unclear. CDR3 length: 16 residues. The V gene's germline CDR1 is SNHLY and CDR2 FYNNEI. Between the trimmed V and J ends, which lost 2 bases and 2 bases, there was a span of 10 bases. Here the CDR3 DNA reads TGTGCCAGCAGTGAAAGGCAGGCCCCTGGGGCCAACGTCCTGACTTTC. Translating it yields CASSERQAPGANVLTF.

V and J are TRBV6-6 and TRBJ1-5; TRBD1 is a possible D gene (5 bases). Between the trimmed V and J ends, which lost 0 bases and 4 bases, there was a span of 10 bases. Germline assignment: CDR1 MNHNY and CDR2 SVGAGI (reference sequence). The CDR3 spans 15 residues. CDR3 nucleotides: TGTGCCAGCAGTTACTCCCAGGGCGTAAATCAGCCCCAGCATTTT. Protein: CASSYSQGVNQPQHF.

V is TRBV7-2 and J is TRBJ2-3; D remains unclear. CDR1 is SGHTA, CDR2 FQGNSA, per germline. This CDR3 is 15 amino acids long. The germline V and J ends were trimmed by 1 base and 2 bases, with 10 bases remaining between them. The CDR3 DNA follows: TGTGCCAGCAGCTTAGACCGACACACCACAGATACGCAGTATTTT. Protein product: CASSLDRHTTDTQYF. Full variable domain (outside the CDR3, taken from reference TRBV7-2 and TRBJ2-3): GAGVSQSPSNKVTEKGKDVELRCDPISGHTALYWYRQSLGQGLEFLIYFQGNSAPDKSGLPSDRFSAERTGGSVSTLTIQRTQQEDSAVYLCASSLDRHTTDTQYFGPGTRLTVL.

The chain has TRBV6-4 and TRBJ2-1, with 11 bases fitting TRBD1. The germline gives CDR1 MRHNA, CDR2 SNTAGT. The V segment lost 6 bases and the J segment 9 bases; nucleotides outside the gene matches: 7. The CDR3 runs to 14 residues. CDR3 nucleotide sequence: TGTGCCAGCAGCCAGGGACAGGGGGAAGGTGAGCAGTTCTTC. Translated, it gives CASSQGQGEGEQFF.

The gene calls are TRBV2 and TRBJ2-1; D tentatively fits TRBD1 or TRBD2 (5 bases each). The CDR3 consists of 15 residues. Germline V gene data show CDR1 as SNHLY and CDR2 as FYNNEI. Trimming pared 6 bases from V and 8 bases from J, leaving 20 bases between. CDR3 sequence reads: CASRSGTAPFDEQFF. The CDR3 DNA follows: TGTGCCAGCAGATCCGGGACCGCGCCTTTCGATGAGCAGTTCTTC.

This chain links TRBV27 with TRBJ2-3; TRBD2 matches 8 bases. The CDR3 covers 16 residues. V shed 6 bases, J shed 4 bases, and the junction held 12 bases outside the gene matches. Looked up from germline, CDR1 is MNHEY and CDR2 is SMNVEV (reference sequence). The CDR3 loop reads CASRSGAGVVADTQYF. The CDR3 nucleotides are TGTGCCAGCAGATCCGGAGCGGGGGTGGTAGCAGATACGCAGTATTTT.

The chain uses TRBV19 and TRBJ1-2, with D possibly being TRBD1 (5 bases). The CDR3 consists of 15 residues. Germline CDR1 LNHDA, CDR2 SQIVND (reference sequence). Trimming shortened V by 5 bases and J by 0 bases, and 13 bases separated the two germline ends. This CDR3 reads CASSRQGAPNYGYTF. CDR3 DNA sequence: TGTGCCAGTAGTCGGCAGGGAGCCCCTAACTATGGCTACACCTTC.

The rearrangement links TRBV10-3 to TRBJ2-5; 10 positions agree with TRBD2. Germline-derived CDR1 and CDR2 are ENHRY and SYGVKD. The CDR3 runs to 15 residues. The V segment lost 6 bases and the J segment 2 bases; nucleotides outside the gene matches: 6. CDR3 DNA sequence: TGTGCCATCAGCAGTAGCGGGGGGTCGCAAGAGACCCAGTACTTC. As protein: CAISSSGGSQETQYF.

V usage is TRBV15 and J usage is TRBJ2-3, with D perhaps assigned TRBD1 or TRBD2 (5 bases each). CDR1 is LNHNV, CDR2 YYDKDF, per germline (reference sequence). V lost 3 bases, J lost 3 bases, and 10 bases lay in between. This CDR3 comprises 14 residues. The CDR3 nucleotides are TGTGCCACCAGCAGGGGACGGGAAACAGATACGCAGTATTTT. It translates to CATSRGRETDTQYF.

The chain carries TRBV18 and TRBJ1-1; 7 positions agree with TRBD1. CDR1 KGHSH and CDR2 LQKENI come from the germline V gene. This CDR3 has 18 residues. With 3 bases clipped from V and 2 bases from J, the junction kept 15 bases outside the gene matches. The CDR3: CASSPVLLSGTVNTEAFF. Here the CDR3 DNA reads TGTGCCAGCTCACCCGTACTCCTATCCGGGACAGTTAACACTGAAGCTTTCTTT.

J is TRBJ1-3 and V is TRBV18; the D gene is possibly TRBD1 (5 bases). V was pared by 6 bases and J by 0 bases, with 18 bases between. The CDR3 sequence is 17 residues long. CDR1 and CDR2 from the germline V gene are KGHSH and LQKENI. This CDR3 is CASSRGVTGGSGNTIYF. CDR3 in DNA: TGTGCCAGCTCGAGGGGTGTGACCGGTGGCTCTGGAAACACCATATATTTT. The whole variable domain, filled in from reference TRBV18 and TRBJ1-3, reads NAGVMQNPRHLVRRRGQEARLRCSPMKGHSHVYWYRQLPEEGLKFMVYLQKENIIDESGMPKERFSAEFPKEGPSILRIQQVVRGDSAAYFCASSRGVTGGSGNTIYFGEGSWLTVV.

The chain is built from TRBV4-3 and TRBJ2-1, with 8 bases aligning to TRBD1. Trimming cost V 6 bases and J 2 bases; bases outside gene matches: 12. The CDR3 covers 17 residues. The germline gives CDR1 LGHNA, CDR2 YSLEER. The CDR3 here is CASSLDPTGVTYNEQFF. DNA of the CDR3: TGCGCCAGCAGTCTTGACCCGACAGGGGTTACCTACAATGAGCAGTTCTTC.